This T cell receptor beta chain emerged from a study of CD8 T cells in Susac syndrome. TCR beta was sequenced from blood CD8+ and CD4+ T cells. Purification of the CD8+ and CD4+ T cells relied on negative isolation, and TEMRA cells underwent FACS enrichment. Reverse transcription of about 0.45 to 1 ug RNA was carried out with random hexamers. In TCRdb, the immunoSEQ multiplex PCR reads were re-called with MiXCR into one record per CDR3 protein. The sample shows roughly 220,000 distinct CDR3 sequences, 94% of them seen only once. CDR3 length: 9 amino acids. Germline CDR1 and CDR2: MDHEN and SYDVKM. Trimming removed 7 bases at V and 7 bases at J, with 4 bases between.

V gene TRBV28 combines with J gene TRBJ1-2; D gene unclear. This clonotype was sampled from a human donor with Susac syndrome. The sequenced sample was CD4+ T cells from PBMCs. CDR3 sequence: CASMSGYTF. The CDR3 DNA sequence: TGTGCCAGCATGAGTGGCTACACCTTC.